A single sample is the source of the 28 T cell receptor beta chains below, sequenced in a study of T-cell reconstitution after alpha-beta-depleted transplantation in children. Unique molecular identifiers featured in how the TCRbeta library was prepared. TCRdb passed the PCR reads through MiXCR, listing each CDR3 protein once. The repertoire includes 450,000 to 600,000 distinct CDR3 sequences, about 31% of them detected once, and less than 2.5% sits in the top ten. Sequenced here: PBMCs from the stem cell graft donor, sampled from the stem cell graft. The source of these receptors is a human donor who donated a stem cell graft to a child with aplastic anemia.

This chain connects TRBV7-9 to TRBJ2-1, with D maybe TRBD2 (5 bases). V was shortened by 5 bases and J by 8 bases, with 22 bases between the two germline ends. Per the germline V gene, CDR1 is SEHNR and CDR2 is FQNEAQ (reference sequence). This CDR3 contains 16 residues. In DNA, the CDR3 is TGTGCCAGCAGCCCCTGGGGAGCTATGACGGGCCATGAGCAGTTCTTC. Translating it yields CASSPWGAMTGHEQFF.

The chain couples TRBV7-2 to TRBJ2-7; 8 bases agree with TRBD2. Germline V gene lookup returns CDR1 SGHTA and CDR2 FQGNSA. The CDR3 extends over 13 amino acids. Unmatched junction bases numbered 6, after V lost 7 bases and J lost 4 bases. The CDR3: CASKASGPYEQYF. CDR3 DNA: TGTGCCAGCAAAGCTAGCGGGCCATACGAGCAGTACTTC.

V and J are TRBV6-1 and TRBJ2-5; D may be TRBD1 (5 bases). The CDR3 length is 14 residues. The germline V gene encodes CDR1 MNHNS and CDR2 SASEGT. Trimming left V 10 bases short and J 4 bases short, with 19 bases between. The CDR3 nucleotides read TGTGCCACCCACCGTACATGGGGCTCAGAGACCCAGTACTTC. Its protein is CATHRTWGSETQYF.

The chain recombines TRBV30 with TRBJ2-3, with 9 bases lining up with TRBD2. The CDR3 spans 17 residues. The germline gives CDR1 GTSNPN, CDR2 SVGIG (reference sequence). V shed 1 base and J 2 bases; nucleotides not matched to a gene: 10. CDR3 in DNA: TGTGCCTGGAGTGGGCCTTCAGCGGGAGGCCCCACAGATACGCAGTATTTT. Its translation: CAWSGPSAGGPTDTQYF. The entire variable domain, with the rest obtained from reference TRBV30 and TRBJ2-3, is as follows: SQTIHQWPATLVQPVGSPLSLECTVEGTSNPNLYWYRQAAGRGLQLLFYSVGIGQISSEVPQNLSASRPQDRQFILSSKKLLLSDSGFYLCAWSGPSAGGPTDTQYFGPGTRLTVL.

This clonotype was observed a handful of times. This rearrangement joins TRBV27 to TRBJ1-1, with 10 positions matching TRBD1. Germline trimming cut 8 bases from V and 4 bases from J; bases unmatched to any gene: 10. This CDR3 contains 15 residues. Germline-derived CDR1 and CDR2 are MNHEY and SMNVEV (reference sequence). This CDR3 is CASLDLGQGTTEAFF. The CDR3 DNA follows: TGTGCCAGCCTAGACTTGGGACAGGGGACCACTGAAGCTTTCTTT.

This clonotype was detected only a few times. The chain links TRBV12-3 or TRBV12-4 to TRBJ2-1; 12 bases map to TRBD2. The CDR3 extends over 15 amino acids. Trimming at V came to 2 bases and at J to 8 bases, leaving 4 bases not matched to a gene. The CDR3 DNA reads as TGTGCCAGCAGTTTATGGCTAGCGGGAGGGGATGAGCAGTTCTTC. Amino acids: CASSLWLAGGDEQFF.

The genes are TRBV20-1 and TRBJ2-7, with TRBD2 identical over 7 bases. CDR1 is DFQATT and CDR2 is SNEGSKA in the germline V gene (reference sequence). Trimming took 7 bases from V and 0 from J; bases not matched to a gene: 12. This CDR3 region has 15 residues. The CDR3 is CSEQQASGPSYEQYF. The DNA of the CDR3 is TGCAGTGAACAACAGGCTAGCGGTCCCTCCTACGAGCAGTACTTC.

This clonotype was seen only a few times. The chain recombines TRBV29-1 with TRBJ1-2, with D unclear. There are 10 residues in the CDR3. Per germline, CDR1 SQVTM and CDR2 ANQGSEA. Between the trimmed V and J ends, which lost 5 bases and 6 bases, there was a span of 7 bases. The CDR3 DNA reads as TGCAGCGTTCCGGAGAATGGCTACACCTTC. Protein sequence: CSVPENGYTF.

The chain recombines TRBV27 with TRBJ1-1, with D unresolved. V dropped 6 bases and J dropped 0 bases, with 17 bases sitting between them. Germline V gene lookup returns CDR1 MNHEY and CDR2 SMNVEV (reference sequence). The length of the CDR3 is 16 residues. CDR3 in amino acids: CASSLNPVILNTEAFF. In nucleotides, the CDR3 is TGTGCCAGCAGCTTAAACCCAGTCATTCTGAACACTGAAGCTTTCTTT.

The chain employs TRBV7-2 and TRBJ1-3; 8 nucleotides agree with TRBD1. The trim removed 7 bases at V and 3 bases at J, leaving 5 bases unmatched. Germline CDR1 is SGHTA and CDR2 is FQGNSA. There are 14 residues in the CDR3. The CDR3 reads CASTPDRDGNTIYF. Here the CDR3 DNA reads TGTGCCAGCACCCCGGACAGGGATGGAAACACCATATATTTT.

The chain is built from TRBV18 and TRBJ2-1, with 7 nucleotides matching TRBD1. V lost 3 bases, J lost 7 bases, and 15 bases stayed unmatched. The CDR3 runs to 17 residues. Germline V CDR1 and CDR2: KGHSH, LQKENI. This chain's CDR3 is CASSPLGQADYDNEQFF. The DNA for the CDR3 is TGTGCCAGCTCACCCCTTGGACAGGCCGATTACGATAATGAGCAGTTCTTC. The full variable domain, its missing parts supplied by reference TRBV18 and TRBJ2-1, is NAGVMQNPRHLVRRRGQEARLRCSPMKGHSHVYWYRQLPEEGLKFMVYLQKENIIDESGMPKERFSAEFPKEGPSILRIQQVVRGDSAAYFCASSPLGQADYDNEQFFGPGTRLTVL.

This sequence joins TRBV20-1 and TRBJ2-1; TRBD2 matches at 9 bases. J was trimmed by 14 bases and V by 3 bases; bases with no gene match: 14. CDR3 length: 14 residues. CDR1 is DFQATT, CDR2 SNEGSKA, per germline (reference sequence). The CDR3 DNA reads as TGCAGTGCTAGGGGGGCTAGCGGGACCTTCGGGGAGTTCTTC. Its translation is CSARGASGTFGEFF.

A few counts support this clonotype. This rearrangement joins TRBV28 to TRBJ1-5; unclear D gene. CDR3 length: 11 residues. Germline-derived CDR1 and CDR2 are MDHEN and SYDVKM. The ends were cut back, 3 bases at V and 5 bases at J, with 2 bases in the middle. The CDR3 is CASSFDQPQHF. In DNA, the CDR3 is TGTGCCAGCAGTTTCGATCAGCCCCAGCATTTT.

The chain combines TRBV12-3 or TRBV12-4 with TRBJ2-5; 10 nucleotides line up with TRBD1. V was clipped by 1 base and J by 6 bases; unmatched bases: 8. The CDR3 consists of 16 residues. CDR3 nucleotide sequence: TGTGCCAGCAGTTTAGGGACAGACAGGGGGCAACAGACCCAGTACTTC. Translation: CASSLGTDRGQQTQYF.

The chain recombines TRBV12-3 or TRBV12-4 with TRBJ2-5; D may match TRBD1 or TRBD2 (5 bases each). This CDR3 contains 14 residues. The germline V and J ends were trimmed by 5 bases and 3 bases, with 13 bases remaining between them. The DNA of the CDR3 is TGTGCCAGCAGTCCTGGGACGGTTGAAGAGACCCAGTACTTC. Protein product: CASSPGTVEETQYF.

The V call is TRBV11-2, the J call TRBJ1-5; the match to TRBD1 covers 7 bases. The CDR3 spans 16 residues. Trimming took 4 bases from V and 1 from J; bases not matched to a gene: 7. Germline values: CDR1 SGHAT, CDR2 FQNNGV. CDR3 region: CASSSTGTVSNQPQHF. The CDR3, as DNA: TGTGCCAGCAGCTCAACCGGGACAGTGAGCAATCAGCCCCAGCATTTT.

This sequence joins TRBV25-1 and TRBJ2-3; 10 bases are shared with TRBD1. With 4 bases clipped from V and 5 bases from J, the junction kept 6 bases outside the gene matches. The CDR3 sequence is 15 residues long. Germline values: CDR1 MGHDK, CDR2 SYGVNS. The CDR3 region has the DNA TGTGCCAGCAGTGGGGACAGGGGTACGGGAGATACGCAGTATTTT. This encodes CASSGDRGTGDTQYF.

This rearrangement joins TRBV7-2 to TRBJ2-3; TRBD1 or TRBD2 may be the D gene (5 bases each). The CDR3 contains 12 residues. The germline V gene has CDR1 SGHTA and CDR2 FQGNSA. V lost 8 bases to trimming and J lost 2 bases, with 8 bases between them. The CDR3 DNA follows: TGTGCCAGCGGGACGTACACAGATACGCAGTATTTT. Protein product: CASGTYTDTQYF.

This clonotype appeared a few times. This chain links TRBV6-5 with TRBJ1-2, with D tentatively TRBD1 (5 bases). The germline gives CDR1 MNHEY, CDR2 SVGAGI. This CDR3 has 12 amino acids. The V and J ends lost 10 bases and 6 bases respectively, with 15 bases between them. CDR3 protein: CAIRTNNHGYTF. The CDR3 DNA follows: TGTGCCATCCGGACAAACAACCATGGCTACACCTTC.

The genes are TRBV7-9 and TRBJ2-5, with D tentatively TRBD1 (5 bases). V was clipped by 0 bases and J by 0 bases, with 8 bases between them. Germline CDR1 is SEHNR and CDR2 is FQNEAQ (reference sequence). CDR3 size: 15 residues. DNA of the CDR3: TGTGCCAGCAGCTTAGCCGCAGGGTACCAAGAGACCCAGTACTTC. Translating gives CASSLAAGYQETQYF.

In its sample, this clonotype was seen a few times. CDR3 in DNA: TGTGCCAGCAGATCCCGCCCTGAGGGGAACACTGAAGCTTTCTTT. This codes for CASRSRPEGNTEAFF. The V gene is TRBV11-2, the J gene TRBJ1-1; no clear D gene. The CDR3 spans 15 residues. Germline V gene lookup returns CDR1 SGHAT and CDR2 FQNNGV. V lost 6 bases and J lost 1, with 15 bases in between.

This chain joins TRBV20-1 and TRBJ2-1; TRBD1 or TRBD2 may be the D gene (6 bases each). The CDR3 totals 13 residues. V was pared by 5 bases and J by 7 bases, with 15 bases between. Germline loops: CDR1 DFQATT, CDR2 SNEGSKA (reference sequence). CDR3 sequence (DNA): TGCAGTGCTGTCGTTGGGGGGCGGAATGAGCAGTTCTTC. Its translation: CSAVVGGRNEQFF.

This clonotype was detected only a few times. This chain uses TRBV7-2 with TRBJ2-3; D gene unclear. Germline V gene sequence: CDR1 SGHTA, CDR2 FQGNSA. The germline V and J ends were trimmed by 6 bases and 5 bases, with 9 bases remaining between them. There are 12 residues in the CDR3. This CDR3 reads CASSRSKDTQYF. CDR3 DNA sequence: TGTGCCAGCAGTCGCTCTAAAGATACGCAGTATTTT.

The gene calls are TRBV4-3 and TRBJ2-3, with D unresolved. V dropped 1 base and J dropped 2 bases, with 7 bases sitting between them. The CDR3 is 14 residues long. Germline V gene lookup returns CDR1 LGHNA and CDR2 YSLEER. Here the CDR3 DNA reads TGCGCCAGCAGCCAAGGTGGAGCCACAGATACGCAGTATTTT. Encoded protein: CASSQGGATDTQYF.

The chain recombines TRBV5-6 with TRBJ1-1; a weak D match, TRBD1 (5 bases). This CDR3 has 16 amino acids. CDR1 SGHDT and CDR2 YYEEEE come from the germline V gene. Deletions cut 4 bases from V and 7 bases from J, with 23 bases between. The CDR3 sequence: CASSRSDRQQMGEAFF. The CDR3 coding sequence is TGTGCCAGCAGCCGCTCCGACAGACAACAGATGGGTGAAGCTTTCTTT.

CDR3 loop: CASSLWAVNTEAFF. The CDR3 nucleotides read TGTGCCAGCAGCTTGTGGGCGGTGAACACTGAAGCTTTCTTT. The V and J genes are TRBV5-4 and TRBJ1-1; D is unclear. This CDR3 comprises 14 residues. V lost 1 base to trimming and J lost 0 bases, with 7 bases between them. Per the germline V gene, CDR1 is SGHNT and CDR2 is YYREEE (reference sequence).

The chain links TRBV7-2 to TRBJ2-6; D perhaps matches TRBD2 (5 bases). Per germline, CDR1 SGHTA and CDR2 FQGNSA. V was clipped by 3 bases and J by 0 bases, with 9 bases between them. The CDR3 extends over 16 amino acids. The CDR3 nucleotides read TGTGCCAGCAGCTTTGGAGGCCACTCTGGGGCCAACGTCCTGACTTTC. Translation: CASSFGGHSGANVLTF.

DNA for the CDR3: TGCGCCAGCAGCTTTACCGGGACAGAGACCTATGGCTACACCTTC. This gives the protein CASSFTGTETYGYTF. This sequence joins TRBV5-1 and TRBJ1-2; 7 nucleotides align to TRBD1. Germline trimming cut 2 bases from V and 4 bases from J; bases unmatched to any gene: 8. Germline values: CDR1 SGHRS, CDR2 YFSETQ. This CDR3 comprises 15 residues.